Below are 31 T cell receptor beta chains sequenced from a single sample in a study of blood T cell repertoires in COVID-19. TCRdb keeps only in-frame clones here, not all; method: immunoSEQ multiplex PCR. The table includes around 93,000 clones, approximately 88% detected once. The sequenced sample consisted of peripheral blood. Receptor source: a man aged 80 or over with acute or convalescent COVID-19.

The chain combines TRBV5-6 with TRBJ1-1; D gene uncertain. The CDR3 is 14 amino acids. Germline V gives CDR1 SGHDT, CDR2 YYEEEE. V dropped 2 bases and J dropped 0 bases, with 8 bases sitting between them. The CDR3 protein is CASSFRHMNTEAFF. DNA for the CDR3: TGTGCCAGCAGCTTCCGACACATGAACACTGAAGCTTTCTTT.

The chain employs TRBV19 and TRBJ1-5, with no clear D. Trimming took off 3 bases at V and 1 base at J, with 10 bases between the two ends. CDR1 and CDR2 from the germline V gene are LNHDA and SQIVND (reference sequence). CDR3 size: 15 residues. CDR3 region: CASSIGGTSNQPQHF. CDR3 nucleotide sequence: TGTGCCAGTAGTATCGGAGGAACGAGCAATCAGCCCCAGCATTTT.

In this sample, this clone turned up a few times. This rearrangement joins TRBV18 to TRBJ2-2; TRBD1 matches at 9 bases. The germline V gene encodes CDR1 KGHSH and CDR2 LQKENI. This CDR3 region has 15 residues. V gave up 3 bases and J gave up 3 bases; unmatched junction bases: 2. The CDR3 DNA sequence: TGTGCCAGCTCACCGCGGACAGGGGACACCGGGGAGCTGTTTTTT. It yields the protein CASSPRTGDTGELFF. Looking up the rest from reference TRBV18 and TRBJ2-2 gives the full variable domain: NAGVMQNPRHLVRRRGQEARLRCSPMKGHSHVYWYRQLPEEGLKFMVYLQKENIIDESGMPKERFSAEFPKEGPSILRIQQVVRGDSAAYFCASSPRTGDTGELFFGEGSRLTVL.

In its sample, this clone was seen once. V and J are TRBV15 and TRBJ2-5; the match to TRBD1 covers 11 bases. Per the germline V gene, CDR1 is LNHNV and CDR2 is YYDKDF (reference sequence). The CDR3 loop spans 16 amino acids. The V segment lost 1 base and the J segment 3 bases; nucleotides outside the gene matches: 4. The CDR3 spells CATSRGRTGGEETQYF. In DNA, the CDR3 is TGTGCCACCAGCAGAGGTCGGACAGGGGGCGAAGAGACCCAGTACTTC.

The rearrangement joins TRBV19 to TRBJ1-1; 9 bases agree with TRBD1. With V trimmed by 6 bases and J by 3 bases, 5 bases remained unmatched. Germline CDR1 and CDR2: LNHDA and SQIVND (reference sequence). This CDR3 has 14 amino acids. DNA of the CDR3: TGTGCCAGTAGGGACAGGGGCCAGCACACTGAAGCTTTCTTT. This gives the protein CASRDRGQHTEAFF.

CDR3 DNA sequence: TGTGCCAGCAGTGAATTACAGAGACAGGGTCGGGTCTATGGCTACACCTTC. Protein: CASSELQRQGRVYGYTF. The chain combines TRBV6-4 with TRBJ1-2; 7 bases are shared with TRBD1. The CDR3 is 17 amino acids. V was clipped by 3 bases and J by 4 bases; unmatched bases: 14. CDR1 and CDR2 from the germline V gene are MRHNA and SNTAGT.

The chain combines TRBV3-1 (or the pseudogene TRBV3-2) with TRBJ1-6, with 10 bases lining up with TRBD1. Trimming took 5 bases from V and 7 from J; bases not matched to a gene: 8. The CDR3 is 16 residues long. Germline V gene data show CDR1 as LGHDT and CDR2 as YNNKEL (reference sequence). The DNA of the CDR3 is TGTGCCAGCAGCGCGGGACAGGGGCTCGCAAATTCACCCCTCCACTTT. The encoded protein is CASSAGQGLANSPLHF.

The J gene is TRBJ1-5, the V gene TRBV19; 8 positions agree with TRBD1. The ends lost 6 bases at V and 0 bases at J; junction bases unmatched: 13. This CDR3 region has 18 residues. Germline lookup yields CDR1 LNHDA and CDR2 SQIVND (reference sequence). CDR3 DNA: TGTGCCAGTAGCTACTCCGGACAGGGACCTCATAGCAATCAGCCCCAGCATTTT. Protein: CASSYSGQGPHSNQPQHF.

V gene TRBV5-1 combines with J gene TRBJ1-2; D gene unclear. The V and J ends lost 4 bases and 7 bases respectively, with 14 bases between them. The germline CDR1 and CDR2 sequences are SGHRS and YFSETQ. The CDR3 runs to 13 residues. The CDR3 loop reads CASSPGADRGYTF. The CDR3 DNA sequence: TGCGCCAGCAGCCCTGGAGCGGATCGTGGCTACACCTTC.

The table lists this clone with a count of one. The chain recombines TRBV28 with TRBJ1-5, with TRBD1 matching 9 bases. CDR3 length: 15 amino acids. J gave up 5 bases and V 3 bases, and 5 bases lay outside the gene matches. CDR1 and CDR2 from the germline V gene are MDHEN and SYDVKM. Here the CDR3 DNA reads TGTGCCAGCAGTTTCGGGGACAGGGATTATCAGCCCCAGCATTTT. Protein sequence: CASSFGDRDYQPQHF.

The J gene is TRBJ1-1, the V gene TRBV7-2; D unresolved. Germline assignment: CDR1 SGHTA and CDR2 FQGNSA. The CDR3 sequence is 13 residues long. V was clipped by 4 bases and J by 0 bases, with 6 bases between them. DNA for the CDR3: TGTGCCAGCAGCTCCCAGGTGAACACTGAAGCTTTCTTT. It codes for CASSSQVNTEAFF.

The gene calls are TRBV18 and TRBJ2-5, with 7 bases that match TRBD2. The CDR3 totals 16 residues. V lost 6 bases and J lost 5; bases outside the gene matches: 15. Per germline, CDR1 KGHSH and CDR2 LQKENI. CDR3 loop: CASSTGPAGLLETQYF. In DNA form, the CDR3 reads TGTGCCAGCTCCACAGGCCCAGCGGGATTACTTGAGACCCAGTACTTC.

The table lists this clone with a count of one. A read error may account for a junction end that differs from germline. The rearrangement joins TRBV7-9 to TRBJ1-3; weak D call: TRBD1 (6 bases). CDR3 length equals 15 residues. The germline V gene has CDR1 SEHNR and CDR2 FQNEAQ (reference sequence). CDR3 bases: TGTGCCAGCACCTTACTCAGGGGAGCTGGAAACACCATATATTTT. Translation: CASTLLRGAGNTIYF. Together with reference TRBV7-9 and TRBJ1-3, the CDR3 gives the full variable domain: DTGVSQNPRHKITKRGQNVTFRCDPISEHNRLYWYRQTLGQGPEFLTYFQNEAQLEKSRLLSDRFSAERPKGSFSTLEIQRTEQGDSAMYLCASTLLRGAGNTIYFGEGSWLTVV.

The genes are TRBV24-1 and TRBJ1-2; no definite D call. V was clipped by 0 bases and J by 8 bases, with 9 bases between them. Germline values: CDR1 KGHDR, CDR2 SFDVKD. The CDR3 spans 13 residues. The CDR3 reads CATSDLTPRGYTF. The CDR3 DNA reads TGTGCCACCAGTGATTTGACACCGCGGGGCTACACCTTC.

V usage is TRBV4-1 and J usage is TRBJ2-3; TRBD2 matches at 8 bases. The germline V gene encodes CDR1 MGHRA and CDR2 YSYEKL. CDR3 length: 15 residues. Unmatched junction bases numbered 6, after V lost 6 bases and J lost 1 base. The DNA of the CDR3 is TGCGCCAGCAGGATGGGTAGCGGGGGCACAGATACGCAGTATTTT. This gives the protein CASRMGSGGTDTQYF.

The V gene is TRBV24-1, the J gene TRBJ2-7; 10 bases fit TRBD2. This CDR3 region has 15 residues. Germline V lookup: CDR1 KGHDR, CDR2 SFDVKD. The V and J ends lost 5 bases and 0 bases, in that order; junction bases with no gene match: 3. The DNA for the CDR3 is TGTGCCACCAGTGCCAGCGGGAGGGCCTCCTACGAGCAGTACTTC. Translation gives CATSASGRASYEQYF.

The rearrangement joins TRBV27 to TRBJ2-1; 8 bases map to TRBD2. V shed 2 bases and J 7 bases; nucleotides not matched to a gene: 7. Germline V gene lookup returns CDR1 MNHEY and CDR2 SMNVEV (reference sequence). There are 15 residues in the CDR3. For the CDR3, the DNA is TGTGCCAGCAGTTTAAGCGGGAGAATCCCGAATGAGCAGTTCTTC. Its translation: CASSLSGRIPNEQFF.

The V call is TRBV7-3, the J call TRBJ2-1, with a possible D match to TRBD2 (5 bases). The CDR3 runs 16 residues. The germline CDR1 and CDR2 sequences are SGHTA and FQGTGA. Trimming took 1 base from V and 3 from J, leaving 13 bases between them. DNA of the CDR3: TGTGCCAGCAGCTTAAGTACAGCCCGGGGCTACAATGAGCAGTTCTTC. Translating it yields CASSLSTARGYNEQFF.

The chain recombines TRBV3-1 (or the pseudogene TRBV3-2) with TRBJ1-1; a possible D gene is TRBD1 (6 bases). V was shortened by 8 bases and J by 11 bases, with 15 bases between the two germline ends. Germline values: CDR1 LGHDT, CDR2 YNNKEL (reference sequence). The length of the CDR3 is 11 residues. CDR3 protein: CASHSGHSAFF. DNA for the CDR3: TGTGCCAGCCATTCGGGACACTCGGCTTTCTTT.

This chain joins TRBV24-1 and TRBJ2-3, with 8 bases lining up with TRBD1. CDR1 and CDR2 (germline): KGHDR, SFDVKD. The CDR3 contains 15 residues. V lost 0 bases and J lost 3; bases outside the gene matches: 1. The CDR3 coding sequence is TGTGCCACCAGTGATTTGGGACAGGGAACAGATACGCAGTATTTT. This gives the protein CATSDLGQGTDTQYF.

This clone is termed medium-sized. CDR3 DNA sequence: TGTGCCAGCAACCCGACAGGGGTAGGTGAAGCTTTCTTT. This gives the protein CASNPTGVGEAFF. The genes are TRBV7-8 and TRBJ1-1; 8 nucleotides match TRBD1. The V gene end was trimmed by 7 bases and the J gene end by 7 bases; junction bases not matched to a gene: 8. This CDR3 comprises 13 residues. The germline V gene encodes CDR1 SGHVS and CDR2 FQNEAQ.

DNA for the CDR3: TGTGCCAGCAGTTACGAACCCGGGGCCCAGCATTTT. Its translation: CASSYEPGAQHF. V is TRBV6-6 and J is TRBJ1-5; D not resolved. Trimming removed 2 bases at V and 11 bases at J, with 10 bases between. There are 12 residues in the CDR3. From germline, CDR1 is MNHNY and CDR2 SVGAGI (reference sequence).

The chain joins TRBV12-5 to TRBJ2-1; 14 bases align to TRBD2. The V segment lost 6 bases and the J segment 14 bases; nucleotides outside the gene matches: 9. CDR1 is LGHNT, CDR2 FRNRAP, per germline. CDR3 size: 14 residues. CDR3 sequence: CASGRRLAGGPEFF. CDR3 in DNA: TGTGCTAGTGGCCGTCGACTAGCGGGGGGGCCTGAGTTCTTC.

This chain connects TRBV27 to TRBJ2-7, with TRBD1 as a possible D gene (6 bases). Germline CDR1 is MNHEY and CDR2 is SMNVEV (reference sequence). Trimming cost V 5 bases and J 0 bases, with 8 bases left between them. The CDR3 runs 13 residues. The CDR3 coding sequence is TGTGCCAGCAGTCTGGACAGCTCCTACGAGCAGTACTTC. This encodes CASSLDSSYEQYF.

V is TRBV9 and J is TRBJ2-7, with D possibly matching TRBD1 (7 bases). The CDR3 length is 17 residues. From germline, CDR1 is SGDLS and CDR2 YYNGEE. V was shortened by 3 bases and J by 6 bases, with 25 bases between the two germline ends. CDR3 DNA: TGTGCCAGCAGCGAATCCTCAGGGGGAGTCGTGGGAGGCGAGCAGTACTTC. Translating gives CASSESSGGVVGGEQYF. The full variable domain, its missing parts supplied by reference TRBV9 and TRBJ2-7, is DSGVTQTPKHLITATGQRVTLRCSPRSGDLSVYWYQQSLDQGLQFLIQYYNGEERAKGNILERFSAQQFPDLHSELNLSSLELGDSALYFCASSESSGGVVGGEQYFGPGTRLTVT.

V and J are TRBV4-2 and TRBJ1-6, with 10 bases identical to TRBD1. V was clipped by 5 bases and J by 10 bases; unmatched bases: 11. CDR3 size: 16 residues. The germline gives CDR1 LGHNA, CDR2 YNFKEQ. The CDR3 nucleotides are TGTGCCAGCAGCTTTTCGGCCGGGACAGGGGAATCACCCCTCCACTTT. It codes for CASSFSAGTGESPLHF.

This clone came up once. J is TRBJ1-2 and V is TRBV27; possible D gene TRBD1, 6 bases. Trimming left V 3 bases short and J 7 bases short, with 9 bases between. The CDR3 runs 12 residues. Germline CDR1 MNHEY, CDR2 SMNVEV (reference sequence). CDR3 protein: CASSLSGVGYTF. For the CDR3, the DNA is TGTGCCAGCAGTTTGTCAGGGGTTGGCTACACCTTC.

The rearrangement uses TRBV10-1 and TRBJ2-1, with TRBD2 identical over 12 bases. The CDR3 consists of 15 residues. Germline assignment: CDR1 WNHNN and CDR2 SYGVQD (reference sequence). V lost 0 bases to trimming and J lost 7 bases; unmatched junction nucleotides: 1. The chain's CDR3 is CASSESLAGGNEQFF. For the CDR3, the DNA is TGCGCCAGCAGTGAGTCTCTAGCGGGGGGGAATGAGCAGTTCTTC.

V usage is TRBV7-3 and J usage is TRBJ1-3, with 8 positions matching TRBD1. Germline V gene data show CDR1 as SGHTA and CDR2 as FQGTGA. The V segment lost 5 bases and the J segment 4 bases; nucleotides outside the gene matches: 7. There are 15 residues in the CDR3. The CDR3 sequence: CASSGGQGDGNTIYF. CDR3 nucleotides: TGTGCCAGCAGCGGCGGACAGGGTGACGGAAACACCATATATTTT.

The chain is built from TRBV2 and TRBJ2-5, with D possibly matching TRBD2 (5 bases). This CDR3 contains 12 residues. V lost 5 bases and J lost 5, with 9 bases in between. Germline V gene sequence: CDR1 SNHLY, CDR2 FYNNEI. CDR3 bases: TGTGCCAGCAGTCGGGGTTTGGAGACCCAGTACTTC. Translated, it gives CASSRGLETQYF. Looking up the rest from reference TRBV2 and TRBJ2-5 gives the full variable domain: EPEVTQTPSHQVTQMGQEVILRCVPISNHLYFYWYRQILGQKVEFLVSFYNNEISEKSEIFDDQFSVERPDGSNFTLKIRSTKLEDSAMYFCASSRGLETQYFGPGTRLLVL.

V is TRBV28 and J is TRBJ1-6, with 11 bases lining up with TRBD1. The CDR3 extends over 16 amino acids. The ends lost 4 bases at V and 3 bases at J; junction bases unmatched: 2. Germline CDR1 and CDR2: MDHEN and SYDVKM. The CDR3 DNA is TGTGCCAGCAGTTCGGACAGGGGGCACTATAATTCACCCCTCCACTTT. This sequence encodes CASSSDRGHYNSPLHF.